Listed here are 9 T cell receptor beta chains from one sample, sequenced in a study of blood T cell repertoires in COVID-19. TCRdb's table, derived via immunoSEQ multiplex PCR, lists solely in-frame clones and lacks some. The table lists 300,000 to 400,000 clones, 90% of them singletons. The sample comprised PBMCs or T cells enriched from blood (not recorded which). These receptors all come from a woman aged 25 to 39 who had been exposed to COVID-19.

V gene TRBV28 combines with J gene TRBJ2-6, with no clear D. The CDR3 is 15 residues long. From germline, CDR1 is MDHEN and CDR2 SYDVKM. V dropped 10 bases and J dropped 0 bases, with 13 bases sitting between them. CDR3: CATKTPGSGANVLTF. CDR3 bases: TGTGCCACCAAGACACCAGGCTCTGGGGCCAACGTCCTGACTTTC. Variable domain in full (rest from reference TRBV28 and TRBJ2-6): DVKVTQSSRYLVKRTGEKVFLECVQDMDHENMFWYRQDPGLGLRLIYFSYDVKMKEKGDIPEGYSVSREKKERFSLILESASTNQTSMYLCATKTPGSGANVLTFGAGSRLTVL.

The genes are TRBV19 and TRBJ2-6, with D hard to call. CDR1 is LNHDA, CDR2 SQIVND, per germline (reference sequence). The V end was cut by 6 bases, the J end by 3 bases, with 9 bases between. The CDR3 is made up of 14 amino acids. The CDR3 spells CASRRFGGANVLTF. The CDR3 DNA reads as TGTGCCAGTAGACGATTCGGTGGGGCCAACGTCCTGACTTTC.

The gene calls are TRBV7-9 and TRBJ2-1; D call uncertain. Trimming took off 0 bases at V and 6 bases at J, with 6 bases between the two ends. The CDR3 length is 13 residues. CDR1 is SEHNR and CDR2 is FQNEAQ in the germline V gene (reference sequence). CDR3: CASSLAPLNEQFF. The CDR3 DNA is TGTGCCAGCAGCTTAGCCCCACTCAATGAGCAGTTCTTC.

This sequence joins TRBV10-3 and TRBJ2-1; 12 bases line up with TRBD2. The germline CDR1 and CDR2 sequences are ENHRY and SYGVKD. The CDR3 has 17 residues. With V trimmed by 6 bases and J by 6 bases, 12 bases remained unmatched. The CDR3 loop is CAISFQTGLAGINEQFF. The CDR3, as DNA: TGTGCCATCAGCTTCCAAACCGGACTAGCGGGGATCAATGAGCAGTTCTTC.

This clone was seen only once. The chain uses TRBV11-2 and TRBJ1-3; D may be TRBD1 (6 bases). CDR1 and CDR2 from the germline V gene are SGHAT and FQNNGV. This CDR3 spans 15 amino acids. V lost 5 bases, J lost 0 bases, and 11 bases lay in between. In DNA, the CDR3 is TGTGCCAGCAGCCAAGACAGGAGCTCTGGAAACACCATATATTTT. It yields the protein CASSQDRSSGNTIYF.

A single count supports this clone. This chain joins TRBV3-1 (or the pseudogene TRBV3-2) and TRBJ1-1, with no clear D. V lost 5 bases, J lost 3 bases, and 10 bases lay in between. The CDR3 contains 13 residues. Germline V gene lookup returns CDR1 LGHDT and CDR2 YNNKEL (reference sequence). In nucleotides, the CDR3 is TGTGCCAGCAGCGCCTTCGGTGACACTGAAGCTTTCTTT. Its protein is CASSAFGDTEAFF.

The CDR3 sequence: CASSLGPLDEQYF. The CDR3 DNA reads as TGTGCCAGCAGCTTAGGTCCATTAGACGAGCAGTACTTC. This chain joins TRBV7-6 and TRBJ2-7; D is unclear. V was trimmed by 1 base and J by 5 bases, leaving 9 bases between them. This CDR3 contains 13 residues. Germline loops: CDR1 SGHVS, CDR2 FNYEAQ.

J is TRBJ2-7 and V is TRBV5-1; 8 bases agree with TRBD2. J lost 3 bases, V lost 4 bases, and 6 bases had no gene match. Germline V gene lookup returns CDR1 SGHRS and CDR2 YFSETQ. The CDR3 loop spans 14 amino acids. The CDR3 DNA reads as TGCGCCAGCAGCCTCTGGCGGGGGGACTACGAGCAGTACTTC. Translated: CASSLWRGDYEQYF.

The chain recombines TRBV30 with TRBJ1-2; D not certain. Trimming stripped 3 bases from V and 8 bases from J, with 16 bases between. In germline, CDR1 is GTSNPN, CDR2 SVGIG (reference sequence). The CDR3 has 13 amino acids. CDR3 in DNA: TGTGCCTGGAGACCGACGGGATATCTAGGCTACACCTTC. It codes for CAWRPTGYLGYTF.